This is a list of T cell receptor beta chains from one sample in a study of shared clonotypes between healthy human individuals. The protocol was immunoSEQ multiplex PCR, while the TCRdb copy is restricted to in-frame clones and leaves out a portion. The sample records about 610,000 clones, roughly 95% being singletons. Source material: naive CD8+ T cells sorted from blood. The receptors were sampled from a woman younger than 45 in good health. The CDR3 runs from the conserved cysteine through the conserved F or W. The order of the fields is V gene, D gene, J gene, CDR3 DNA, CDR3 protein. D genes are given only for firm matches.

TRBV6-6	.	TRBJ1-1	TGTGCCAGCGGGCCTGGAGGGAACACTGAAGCTTTCTTT	CASGPGGNTEAFF
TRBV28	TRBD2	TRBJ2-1	TGTGCCAGCAGGACTAGCGGGAGTGTCAATGAGCAGTTCTTC	CASRTSGSVNEQFF
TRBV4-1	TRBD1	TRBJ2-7	TGCGCCAGCAGCCACTTTCACAGGGGATCCTACGAGCAGTACTTC	CASSHFHRGSYEQYF
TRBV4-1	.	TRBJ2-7	TGCGCCAGCAGCCAAGACGAAGACTACGAGCAGTACTTC	CASSQDEDYEQYF
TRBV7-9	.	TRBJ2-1	TGTGCCAGCAGCCCAGCGGGTTCCAGGGCCCACAATGAGCAGTTCTTC	CASSPAGSRAHNEQFF
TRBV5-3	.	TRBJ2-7	TGTGCCAGAAGCGGGGACACCACAAAGGGTGGGCAGTACTTC	CARSGDTTKGGQYF
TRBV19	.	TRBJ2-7	TGTGCCAGTAGCACGAATAAGGCAGGGAAGGACGAGCAGTACTTC	CASSTNKAGKDEQYF
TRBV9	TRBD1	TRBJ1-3	TGTGCCAGCACCTCAGGCCAGACAGGGCACGGAAACACCATATATTTT	CASTSGQTGHGNTIYF
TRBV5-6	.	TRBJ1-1	TGTGCCAGCAGCTTAAGAGGGGCCAACACTGAAGCTTTCTTT	CASSLRGANTEAFF
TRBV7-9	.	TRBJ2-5	TGTGCCAGCAGCTCCCCCAGGGAGGCGCAGGGCAGGGAGACCCAGTACTTC	CASSSPREAQGRETQYF
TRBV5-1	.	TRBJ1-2	TGCGCCAGCAGCTTGGTTTCAGGGACTAACTATGGCTACACCTTC	CASSLVSGTNYGYTF
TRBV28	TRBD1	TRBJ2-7	TGTGCCAGCAGTCACCGTGGGACAGGGGCCTACGAGCAGTACTTC	CASSHRGTGAYEQYF
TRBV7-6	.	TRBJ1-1	TGTGCCAGCATCCAAGGGGGGGCCGGCACTGAAGCTTTCTTT	CASIQGGAGTEAFF
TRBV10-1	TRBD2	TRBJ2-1	TGCGCCAGCAGTACTAGCGGGAGTAATGAGCAGTTCTTC	CASSTSGSNEQFF
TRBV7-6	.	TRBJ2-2	TGTGCCAGCAGCATCCTGGACAGGGCCGGGACTACGAACACCGGGGAGCTGTTTTTT	CASSILDRAGTTNTGELFF
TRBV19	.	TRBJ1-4	TGTGCCAGTAGTATACAGGGGACTAATGAAAAACTGTTTTTT	CASSIQGTNEKLFF
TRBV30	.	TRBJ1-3	TGTGCCGGGGGATGGGTACCTGGAAACACCATATATTTT	CAGGWVPGNTIYF
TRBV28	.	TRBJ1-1	TGTGCCAGCAGTTTATTTTTTGGGGCCGATGGGGAGGACACTGAAGCTTTCTTT	CASSLFFGADGEDTEAFF
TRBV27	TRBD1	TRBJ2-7	TGTGCCAGCAGTTATGGGAACAGGGGCAACGAGCAGTACTTC	CASSYGNRGNEQYF
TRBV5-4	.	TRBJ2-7	TGTGCCAGCAGCTTGGATCCGGGGTTGTCCTACGAGCAGTACTTC	CASSLDPGLSYEQYF